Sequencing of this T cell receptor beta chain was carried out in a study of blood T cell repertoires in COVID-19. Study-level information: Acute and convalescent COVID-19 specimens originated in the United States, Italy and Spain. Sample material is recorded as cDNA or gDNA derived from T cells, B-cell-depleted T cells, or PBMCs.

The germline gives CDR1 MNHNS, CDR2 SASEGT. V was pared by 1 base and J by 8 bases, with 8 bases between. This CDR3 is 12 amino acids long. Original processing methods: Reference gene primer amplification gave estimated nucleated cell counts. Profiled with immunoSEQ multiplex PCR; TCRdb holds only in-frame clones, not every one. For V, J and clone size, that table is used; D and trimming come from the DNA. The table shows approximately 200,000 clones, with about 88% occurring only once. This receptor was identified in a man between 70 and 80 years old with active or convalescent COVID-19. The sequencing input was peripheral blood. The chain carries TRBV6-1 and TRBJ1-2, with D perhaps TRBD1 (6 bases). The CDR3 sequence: CASSEGGLGYTF. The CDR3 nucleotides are TGTGCCAGCAGTGAAGGGGGGCTCGGCTACACCTTC.